Described below is a single TCR beta chain sequence and its context. What it binds is not known. This same CDR3 is encoded by further DNA sequences in the sample. Some clones are missing from TCRdb's copy, which holds only in-frame ones; the method was immunoSEQ multiplex PCR. This table has 150,000 to 200,000 clones, about 83% appearing once. Germline V gene data show CDR1 as SNHLY and CDR2 as FYNNEI. The CDR3 length is 13 residues. V lost 0 bases, J lost 6 bases, and 7 bases lay in between. Donors came from a validation cohort of approximately 110 subjects, distinct from the first 666-subject cohort. The source of the sample is a study of cytomegalovirus exposure and HLA in healthy donors. Study-level background: The same platform was used for the 100 to 150 validation repertoires and the approximately 700 first-cohort repertoires, a later analysis reported. Overall study findings and caveats: Both high specificity and high sensitivity reportedly marked the classifier's diagnosis of cytomegalovirus status.

This TCR was recovered from a young woman in good health and CMV-seronegative. V and J are TRBV2 and TRBJ2-3, with D maybe TRBD2 (6 bases). The sequenced material came from PBMCs. CDR3: CASSEARGDTQYF. The DNA of the CDR3 is TGTGCCAGCAGTGAAGCTCGGGGGGATACGCAGTATTTT.